What follows describes a single T cell receptor (beta chain). Its matching antigen is unknown. PCR used 60 Vbeta primers and 13 Jbeta primers. Sequenced by immunoSEQ multiplex PCR; TCRdb stores in-frame clones only, minus some. This table has fewer than 250,000 clones, roughly four fifths appearing once. These data come from a study of cytomegalovirus exposure and HLA in healthy donors. Study-level findings and limits: Based on reports, TCR beta sequences accurately predicted HLA-A and HLA-B alleles for most subjects. CMV serostatus was the sole immune exposure information available. Later analysis showed TCR association rates varying by HLA locus, highest for DRB1 and lowest for HLA-C.

The TCR originated in a woman aged 25-40 years in good health and CMV-seropositive. The sample consisted of PBMCs.

CDR3 in amino acids: CASSAGLKTALYGYTF. The CDR3 DNA reads as TGTGCCAGCAGTGCTGGACTTAAAACGGCACTCTATGGCTACACCTTC. The V call is TRBV28, the J call TRBJ1-2; D is ambiguous. The V gene lost 5 bases and the J gene lost 4 bases, with 20 bases spanning the gap. CDR1 and CDR2 (germline): MDHEN, SYDVKM. The CDR3 length is 16 residues.